The clone carrying this T cell receptor beta chain was counted once. Antigen specificity is unknown. Bone marrow was sampled from every patient at the time of active disease. Molecular barcoded adaptors covering alpha/delta and beta/gamma chains were used on approximately 400 ng RNA. TCRdb itself ran the reads through MiXCR, one entry per CDR3 protein. The repertoire holds some 80,000 distinct CDR3 sequences, with more than 9% as singletons. This CDR3 region has 17 residues. From germline, CDR1 is SGDLS and CDR2 YYNGEE. V was trimmed by 0 bases and J by 4 bases, leaving 16 bases between them. This record belongs to a study of read filtering for tumor transcriptome and immune sequencing. Notes on the study in general: Even smaller IR-seq throughput identified most shared clonotypes.

The source material was a population of CD138-negative cells sorted from bone marrow. The chain links TRBV9 to TRBJ2-2; D is tentatively TRBD1 or TRBD2 (5 bases each). The receptor was isolated from a donor at least 40 years old with multiple myeloma. The CDR3 bases are TGTGCCAGCAGCGTAGTTGGGACGGGATGGAGCACCGGGGAGCTGTTTTTT. Translation gives CASSVVGTGWSTGELFF.